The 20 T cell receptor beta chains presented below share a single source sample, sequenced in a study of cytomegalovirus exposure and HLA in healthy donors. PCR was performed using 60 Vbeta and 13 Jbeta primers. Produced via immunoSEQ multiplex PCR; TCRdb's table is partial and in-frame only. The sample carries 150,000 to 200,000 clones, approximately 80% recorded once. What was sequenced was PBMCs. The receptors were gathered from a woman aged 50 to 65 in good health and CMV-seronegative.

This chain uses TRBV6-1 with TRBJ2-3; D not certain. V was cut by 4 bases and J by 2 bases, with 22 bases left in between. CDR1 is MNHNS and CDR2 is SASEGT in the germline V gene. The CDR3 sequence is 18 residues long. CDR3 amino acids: CASSAQPRSGSITDTQYF. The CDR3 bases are TGTGCCAGCAGTGCCCAGCCCCGTTCGGGTTCGATCACAGATACGCAGTATTTT.

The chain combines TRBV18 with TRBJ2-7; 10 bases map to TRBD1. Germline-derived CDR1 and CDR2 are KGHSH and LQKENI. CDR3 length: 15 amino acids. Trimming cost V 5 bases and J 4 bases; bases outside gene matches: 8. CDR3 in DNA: TGTGCCAGCTCAACCGGGACAGGGGCGGTTTACGAGCAGTACTTC. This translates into CASSTGTGAVYEQYF.

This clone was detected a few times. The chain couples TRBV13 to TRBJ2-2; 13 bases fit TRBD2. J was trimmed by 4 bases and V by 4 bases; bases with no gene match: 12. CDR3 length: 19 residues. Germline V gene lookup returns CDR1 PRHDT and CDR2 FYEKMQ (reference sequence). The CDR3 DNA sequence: TGTGCCAGCAGCTCGAACCCAGGACTAGCGGGAGTTCGCACCGGGGAGCTGTTTTTT. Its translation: CASSSNPGLAGVRTGELFF.

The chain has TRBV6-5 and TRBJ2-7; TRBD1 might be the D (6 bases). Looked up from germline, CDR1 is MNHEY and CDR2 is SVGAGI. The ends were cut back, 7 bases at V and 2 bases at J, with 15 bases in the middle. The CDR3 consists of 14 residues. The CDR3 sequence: CASTEAGDTYEQYF. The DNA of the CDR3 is TGTGCCAGCACCGAGGCTGGGGACACCTACGAGCAGTACTTC.

This CDR3 is CASSLVPETQYF. The DNA of the CDR3 is TGTGCCAGCAGTCTTGTCCCCGAGACCCAGTACTTC. This chain joins TRBV28 and TRBJ2-5; D not resolved. The CDR3 runs to 12 residues. Looked up from germline, CDR1 is MDHEN and CDR2 is SYDVKM. Trimming shortened V by 5 bases and J by 5 bases, and 9 bases separated the two germline ends.

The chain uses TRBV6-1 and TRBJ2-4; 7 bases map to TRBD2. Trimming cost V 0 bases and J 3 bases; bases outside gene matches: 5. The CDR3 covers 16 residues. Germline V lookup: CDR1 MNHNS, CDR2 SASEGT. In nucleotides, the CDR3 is TGTGCCAGCAGTGAAGCCTTAGGGAGGGACAAAAACATTCAGTACTTC. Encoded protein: CASSEALGRDKNIQYF.

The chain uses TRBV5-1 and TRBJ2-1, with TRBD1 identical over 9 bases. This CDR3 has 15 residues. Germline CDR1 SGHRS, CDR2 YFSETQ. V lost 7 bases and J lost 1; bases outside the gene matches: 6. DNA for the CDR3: TGCGCCAGCTGGAAGGACAGGGGATCCTACAATGAGCAGTTCTTC. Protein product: CASWKDRGSYNEQFF.

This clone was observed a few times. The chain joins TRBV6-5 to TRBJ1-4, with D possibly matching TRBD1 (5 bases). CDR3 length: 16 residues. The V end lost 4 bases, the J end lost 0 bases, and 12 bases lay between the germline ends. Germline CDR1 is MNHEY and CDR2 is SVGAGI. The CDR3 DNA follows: TGTGCCAGCAGTTCCTACGGACACGCAACTAATGAAAAACTGTTTTTT. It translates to CASSSYGHATNEKLFF.

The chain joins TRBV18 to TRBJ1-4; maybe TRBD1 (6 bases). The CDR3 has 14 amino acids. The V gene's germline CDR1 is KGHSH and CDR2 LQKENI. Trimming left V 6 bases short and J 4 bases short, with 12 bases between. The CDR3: CASSRTEGNEKLFF. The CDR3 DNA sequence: TGTGCCAGCTCTCGGACAGAGGGTAATGAAAAACTGTTTTTT.

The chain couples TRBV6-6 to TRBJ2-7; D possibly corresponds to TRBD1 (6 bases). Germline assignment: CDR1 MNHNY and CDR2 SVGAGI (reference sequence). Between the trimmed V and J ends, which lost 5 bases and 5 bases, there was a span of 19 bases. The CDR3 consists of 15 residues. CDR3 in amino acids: CASSPTNRVVHEQYF. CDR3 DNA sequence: TGTGCCAGCAGTCCGACAAACAGGGTAGTCCACGAGCAGTACTTC.

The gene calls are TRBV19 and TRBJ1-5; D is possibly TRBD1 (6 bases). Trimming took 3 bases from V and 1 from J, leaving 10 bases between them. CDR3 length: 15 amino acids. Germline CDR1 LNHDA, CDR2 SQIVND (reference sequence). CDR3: CASSIAQGSNQPQHF. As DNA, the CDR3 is TGTGCCAGTAGTATTGCACAGGGAAGCAATCAGCCCCAGCATTTT.

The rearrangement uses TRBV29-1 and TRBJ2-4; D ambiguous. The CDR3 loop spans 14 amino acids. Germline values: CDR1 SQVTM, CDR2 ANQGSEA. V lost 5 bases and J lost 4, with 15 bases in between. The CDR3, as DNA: TGCAGCGTTCCAACGACGGAGAGTAAAAACATTCAGTACTTC. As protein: CSVPTTESKNIQYF.

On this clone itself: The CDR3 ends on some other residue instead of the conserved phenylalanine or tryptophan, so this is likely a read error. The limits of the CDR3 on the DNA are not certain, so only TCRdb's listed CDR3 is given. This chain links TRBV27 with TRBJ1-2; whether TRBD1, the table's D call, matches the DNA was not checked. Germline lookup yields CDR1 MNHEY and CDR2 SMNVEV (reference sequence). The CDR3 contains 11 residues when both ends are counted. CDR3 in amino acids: CASSGPGDRVL.

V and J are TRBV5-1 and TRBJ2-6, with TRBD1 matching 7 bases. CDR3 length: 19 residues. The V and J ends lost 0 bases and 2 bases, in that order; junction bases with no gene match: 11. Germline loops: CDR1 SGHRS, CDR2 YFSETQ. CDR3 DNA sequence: TGCGCCAGCAGCTTGGTAGCTGACAGGGTGGCTGCTGGGGCCAACGTCCTGACTTTC. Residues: CASSLVADRVAAGANVLTF.

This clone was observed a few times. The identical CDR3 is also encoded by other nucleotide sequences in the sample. The DNA of the CDR3 is TGTGCCAGCAGCGTCGGGATCCCACCCCTCCACTTT. It encodes CASSVGIPPLHF. The chain has TRBV9 and TRBJ1-6; D gene ambiguous. This CDR3 comprises 12 residues. Germline V CDR1 and CDR2: SGDLS, YYNGEE. The V end was cut by 2 bases, the J end by 11 bases, with 8 bases between.

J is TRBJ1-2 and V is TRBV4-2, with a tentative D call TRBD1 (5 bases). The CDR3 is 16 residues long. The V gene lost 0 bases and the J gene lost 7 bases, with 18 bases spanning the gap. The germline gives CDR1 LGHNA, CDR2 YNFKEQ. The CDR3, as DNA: TGTGCCAGCAGCCAAGAGAGGGACTCCCGGCGTGGTGGCTACACCTTC. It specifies CASSQERDSRRGGYTF.

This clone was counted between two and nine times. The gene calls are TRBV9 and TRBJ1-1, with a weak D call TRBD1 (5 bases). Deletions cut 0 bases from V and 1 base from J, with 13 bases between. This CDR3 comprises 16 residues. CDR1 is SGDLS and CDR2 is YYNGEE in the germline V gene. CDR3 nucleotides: TGTGCCAGCAGCGTAGTCGGGGGGAACCAGAACACTGAAGCTTTCTTT. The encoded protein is CASSVVGGNQNTEAFF.

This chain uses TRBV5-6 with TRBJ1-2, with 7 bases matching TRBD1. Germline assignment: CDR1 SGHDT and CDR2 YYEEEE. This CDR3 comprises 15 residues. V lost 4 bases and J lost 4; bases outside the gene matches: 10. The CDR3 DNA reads TGTGCCAGCAGCAATAAAGGGGGACAGAGCTATGGCTACACCTTC. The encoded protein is CASSNKGGQSYGYTF.

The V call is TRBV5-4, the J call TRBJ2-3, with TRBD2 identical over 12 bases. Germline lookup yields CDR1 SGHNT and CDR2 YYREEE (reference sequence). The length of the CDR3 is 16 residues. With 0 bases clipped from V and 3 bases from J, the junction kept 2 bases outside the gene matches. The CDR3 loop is CASSLGTSGITDTQYF. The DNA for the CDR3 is TGTGCCAGCAGCTTGGGGACTAGCGGGATTACAGATACGCAGTATTTT.

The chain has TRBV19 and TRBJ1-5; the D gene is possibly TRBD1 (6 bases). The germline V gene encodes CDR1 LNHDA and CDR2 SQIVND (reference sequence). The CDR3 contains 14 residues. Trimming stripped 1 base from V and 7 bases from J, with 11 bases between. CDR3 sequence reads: CASSIVQGGQPQHF. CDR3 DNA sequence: TGTGCCAGTAGTATAGTACAGGGTGGCCAGCCCCAGCATTTT.